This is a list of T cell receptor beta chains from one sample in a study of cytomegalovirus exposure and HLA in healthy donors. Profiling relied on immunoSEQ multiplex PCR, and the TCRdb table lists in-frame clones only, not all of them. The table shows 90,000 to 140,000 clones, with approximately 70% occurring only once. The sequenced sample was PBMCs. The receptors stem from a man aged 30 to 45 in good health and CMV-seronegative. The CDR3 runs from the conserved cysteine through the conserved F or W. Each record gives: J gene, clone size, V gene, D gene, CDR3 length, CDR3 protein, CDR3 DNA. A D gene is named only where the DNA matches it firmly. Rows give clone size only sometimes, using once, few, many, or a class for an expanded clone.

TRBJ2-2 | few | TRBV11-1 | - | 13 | CASSPTNTGELFF | TGTGCCAGCAGCCCCACTAACACCGGGGAGCTGTTTTTT
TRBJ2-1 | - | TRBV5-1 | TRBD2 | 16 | CASSLGVAGVYNEQFF | TGCGCCAGCAGCTTGGGGGTAGCGGGGGTTTACAATGAGCAGTTCTTC
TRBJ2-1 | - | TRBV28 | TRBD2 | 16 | CASSHQLAGGINEQFF | TGTGCCAGCAGCCATCAACTAGCGGGAGGAATCAATGAGCAGTTCTTC
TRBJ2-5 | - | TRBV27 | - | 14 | CASSIGDKSKTQYF | TGTGCCAGCAGTATTGGGGACAAATCCAAGACCCAGTACTTC
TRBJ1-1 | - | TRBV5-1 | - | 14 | CASSSQGLTTEAFF | TGCGCCAGCAGCTCACAGGGCTTAACCACTGAAGCTTTCTTT
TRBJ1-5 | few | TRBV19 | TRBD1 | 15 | CASQEDRAINQPQHF | TGTGCCAGCCAAGAGGACAGGGCGATCAATCAGCCCCAGCATTTT
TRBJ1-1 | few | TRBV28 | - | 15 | CASERREGMNTEAFF | TGTGCCAGCGAACGTCGGGAGGGGATGAACACTGAAGCTTTCTTT
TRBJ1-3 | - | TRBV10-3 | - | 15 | CAISERGLSGNAIYF | TGTGCCATCAGTGAGAGAGGTCTCTCTGGAAACGCCATATATTTT
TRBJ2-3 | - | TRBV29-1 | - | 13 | CSVVTGGTDTQYF | TGCAGCGTTGTAACGGGAGGCACAGATACGCAGTATTTT
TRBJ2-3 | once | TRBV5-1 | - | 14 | CASSSPTGTDTQYF | TGCGCCAGCAGCTCGCCGACAGGCACAGATACGCAGTATTTT
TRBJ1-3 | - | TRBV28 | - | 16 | CASSPRTGVSGNTIYF | TGTGCCAGCAGTCCCCGGACGGGGGTCTCTGGAAACACCATATATTTT
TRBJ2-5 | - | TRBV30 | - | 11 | CAWRVRETQYF | TGTGCCTGGCGGGTGAGAGAGACCCAGTACTTC
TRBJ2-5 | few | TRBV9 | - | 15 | CASSPRQSTQETQYF | TGTGCCAGCAGCCCTCGACAGAGCACCCAAGAGACCCAGTACTTC
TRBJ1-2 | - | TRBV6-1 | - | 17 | CASSEEFPGQLNYGYTF | TGTGCCAGCAGTGAAGAATTCCCCGGACAGCTTAACTATGGCTACACCTTC
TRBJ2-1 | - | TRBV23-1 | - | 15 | CASSQSPRAYNEQFF | TGCGCCAGCAGTCAATCGCCCAGGGCTTACAATGAGCAGTTCTTC
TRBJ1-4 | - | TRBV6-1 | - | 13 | CASSARGPEKLFF | TGTGCCAGCAGTGCCAGGGGCCCTGAAAAACTGTTTTTT
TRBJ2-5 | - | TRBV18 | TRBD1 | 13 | CASSPDRGETQYF | TGTGCCAGCTCCCCGGACAGGGGCGAGACCCAGTACTTC
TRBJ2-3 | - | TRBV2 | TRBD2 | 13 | CASRGLVTDTQYF | TGTGCCAGCAGGGGACTAGTCACAGATACGCAGTATTTT
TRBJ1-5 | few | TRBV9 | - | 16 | CASSVEGVGADQPQHF | TGTGCCAGCAGCGTAGAGGGGGTAGGGGCCGATCAGCCCCAGCATTTT
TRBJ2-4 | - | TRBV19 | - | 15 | CASSRFGGGENIQYF | TGTGCCAGTAGTAGGTTCGGGGGAGGTGAAAACATTCAGTACTTC
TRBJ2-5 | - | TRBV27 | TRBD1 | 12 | CASASGGETQYF | TGTGCCAGCGCTTCAGGGGGCGAGACCCAGTACTTC
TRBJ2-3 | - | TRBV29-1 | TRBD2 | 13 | CSARLAGGNTQYF | TGCAGCGCCCGACTAGCGGGGGGAAATACGCAGTATTTT
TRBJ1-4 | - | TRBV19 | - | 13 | CASSAGSNEKLFF | TGTGCCAGTAGCGCCGGGAGTAATGAAAAACTGTTTTTT
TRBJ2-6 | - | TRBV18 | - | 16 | CASSPTGPSGANVLTF | TGTGCCAGCTCACCAACAGGGCCCTCTGGGGCCAACGTCCTGACTTTC
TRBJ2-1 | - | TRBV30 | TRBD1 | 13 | CAWTNGQAGEQFF | TGTGCCTGGACCAACGGACAGGCCGGGGAGCAGTTCTTC
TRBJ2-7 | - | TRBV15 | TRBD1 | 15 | CATSGWTGLSYEQYF | TGTGCCACCAGCGGGTGGACAGGCCTCTCCTACGAGCAGTACTTC
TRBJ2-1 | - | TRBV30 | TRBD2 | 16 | CAWRPSGRAVHNEQFF | TGTGCCTGGCGGCCTAGCGGGAGGGCCGTTCACAATGAGCAGTTCTTC
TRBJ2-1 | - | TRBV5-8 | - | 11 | CASSSQNEQFF | TGTGCCAGCAGCTCTCAGAATGAGCAGTTCTTC
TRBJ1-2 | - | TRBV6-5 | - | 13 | CASSSRDVYGYTF | TGTGCCAGCAGCTCGCGGGACGTCTATGGCTACACCTTC
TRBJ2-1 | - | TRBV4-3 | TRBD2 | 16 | CASSQDAGGNYNEQFF | TGCGCCAGCAGCCAAGATGCGGGAGGGAACTACAATGAGCAGTTCTTC
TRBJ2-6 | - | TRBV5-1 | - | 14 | CASSSFYGANVLTF | TGCGCCAGCAGCTCCTTTTATGGGGCCAACGTCCTGACTTTC
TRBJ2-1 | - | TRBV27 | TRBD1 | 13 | CASSHPGTGRQFF | TGTGCCAGCTCCCATCCCGGGACAGGGAGGCAGTTCTTC
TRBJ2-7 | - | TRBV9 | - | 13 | CASSVGSSYEQYF | TGTGCCAGCAGCGTAGGGAGCTCCTACGAGCAGTACTTC
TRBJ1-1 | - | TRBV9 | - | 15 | CASTAAAGTPLEAFF | TGTGCCAGCACCGCCGCCGCCGGGACTCCTTTAGAAGCTTTCTTT
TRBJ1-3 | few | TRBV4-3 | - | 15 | CASSQRGGSGNTIYF | TGCGCCAGCAGCCAAAGGGGGGGCTCTGGAAACACCATATATTTT
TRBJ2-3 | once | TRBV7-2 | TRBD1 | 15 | CASSFDRGGADTQYF | TGTGCCAGCAGCTTCGACAGGGGTGGCGCAGATACGCAGTATTTT
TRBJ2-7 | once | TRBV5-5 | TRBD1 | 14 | CASSGTGLTYEQYF | TGTGCCAGCAGCGGGACAGGCCTGACCTACGAGCAGTACTTC
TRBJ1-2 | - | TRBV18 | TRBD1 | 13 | CASSLMTGDGYTF | TGTGCCAGCTCACTCATGACAGGGGATGGCTACACCTTC
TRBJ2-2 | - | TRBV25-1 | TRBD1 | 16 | CASSARTGGANGELFF | TGTGCCAGCAGTGCTCGGACAGGGGGCGCTAACGGGGAGCTGTTTTTT
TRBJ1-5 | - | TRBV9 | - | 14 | CASSHSHSNQPQHF | TGTGCCAGCAGCCACAGCCATAGCAATCAGCCCCAGCATTTT
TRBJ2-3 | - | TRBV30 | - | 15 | CAWSVGRALTDTQYF | TGTGCCTGGAGTGTCGGGCGGGCCCTCACAGATACGCAGTATTTT
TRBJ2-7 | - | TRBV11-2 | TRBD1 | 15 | CASSLADRGLYEQYF | TGTGCCAGCAGCTTAGCGGACAGGGGGCTCTACGAGCAGTACTTC
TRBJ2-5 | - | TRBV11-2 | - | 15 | CASSLERDRLETQYF | TGTGCCAGCAGCTTAGAACGAGACAGATTAGAGACCCAGTACTTC
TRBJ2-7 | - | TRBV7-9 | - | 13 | CASSIGGAEEQYF | TGTGCCAGCAGCATTGGGGGGGCGGAGGAGCAGTACTTC
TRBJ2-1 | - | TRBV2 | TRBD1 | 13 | CASSGQGLNEQFF | TGTGCCAGCAGTGGACAGGGGTTAAATGAGCAGTTCTTC
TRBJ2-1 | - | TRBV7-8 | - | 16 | CASSLRLGSSYNEQFF | TGTGCCAGCAGCTTAAGGCTCGGGAGCTCCTACAATGAGCAGTTCTTC
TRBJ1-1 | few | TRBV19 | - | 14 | CASSMRPPVYSAFF | TGTGCCAGTAGTATGCGGCCCCCTGTTTACTCAGCTTTCTTT
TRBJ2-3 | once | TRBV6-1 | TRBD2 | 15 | CASRGTSGSIDTQYF | TGTGCCAGCAGAGGGACTAGCGGGAGTATAGATACGCAGTATTTT
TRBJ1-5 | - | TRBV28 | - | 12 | CASSTRMQPQHF | TGTGCCAGCAGTACCAGGATGCAGCCCCAGCATTTT
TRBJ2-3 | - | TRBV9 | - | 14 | CASSVGAGRDTQYF | TGTGCCAGCAGCGTAGGGGCAGGGAGGGATACGCAGTATTTT
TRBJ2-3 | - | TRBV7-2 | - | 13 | CASSRGNTDTQYF | TGTGCCAGCAGCCGGGGAAACACAGATACGCAGTATTTT
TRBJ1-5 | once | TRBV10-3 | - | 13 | CAISATANQPQHF | TGTGCCATCAGTGCGACAGCTAATCAGCCCCAGCATTTT
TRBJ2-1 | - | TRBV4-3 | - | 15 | CASSLVQGGLNEQFF | TGCGCCAGCAGCCTAGTTCAGGGGGGCCTCAATGAGCAGTTCTTC
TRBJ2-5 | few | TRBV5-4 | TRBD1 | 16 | CASRRLGQGAGETQYF | TGTGCCAGTCGGAGGCTGGGACAGGGGGCAGGAGAGACCCAGTACTTC
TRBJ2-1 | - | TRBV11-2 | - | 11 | CASSTYNEQFF | TGTGCCAGCAGCACTTACAATGAGCAGTTCTTC
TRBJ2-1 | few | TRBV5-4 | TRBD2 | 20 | CASSLAGLAGGSPGYNEQFF | TGTGCCAGCAGCTTGGCCGGACTAGCGGGAGGGTCCCCTGGCTACAATGAGCAGTTCTTC
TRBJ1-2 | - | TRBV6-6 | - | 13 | CASSHGGNYGYTF | TGTGCCAGCAGCCACGGGGGGAACTATGGCTACACCTTC